Shown below are 8 T cell receptor beta chains from a single sample sequenced in a study of T cells in Graves' hyperthyroidism and ophthalmopathy. The TCR beta CDR3 regions underwent amplification using RNA transcripts as the source. A first-round RT-PCR of the TCR CDR3 used the HTBI primer set. TCRdb recomputed calls from the multiplex PCR reads with MiXCR, one row per CDR3 protein. The sample yields 300,000 to 450,000 distinct CDR3 sequences, roughly 14% seen once. The sequenced material came from blood. The receptors derive from a woman aged 60-75 years with Graves' hyperthyroidism.

This clonotype was counted a few times. The chain links TRBV9 to TRBJ2-1, with 8 nucleotides matching TRBD1. Trimming took 0 bases from V and 6 from J; bases not matched to a gene: 8. The CDR3 is 16 residues long. Germline loops: CDR1 SGDLS, CDR2 YYNGEE. The DNA for the CDR3 is TGTGCCAGCAGCGTAGGGGGGACAGGTATTGGCAATGAGCAGTTCTTC. Protein product: CASSVGGTGIGNEQFF.

The chain has TRBV5-4 and TRBJ1-1, with TRBD1 matching over 7 bases. With 3 bases clipped from V and 1 base from J, the junction kept 3 bases outside the gene matches. The length of the CDR3 is 14 residues. Looked up from germline, CDR1 is SGHNT and CDR2 is YYREEE (reference sequence). CDR3 region: CASSSKGANTEAFF. The CDR3 nucleotides read TGTGCCAGCAGCTCCAAGGGGGCGAACACTGAAGCTTTCTTT. Full variable domain (remainder filled in from reference TRBV5-4 and TRBJ1-1): ETGVTQSPTHLIKTRGQQVTLRCSSQSGHNTVSWYQQALGQGPQFIFQYYREEENGRGNFPPRFSGLQFPNYSSELNVNALELDDSALYLCASSSKGANTEAFFGQGTRLTVV.

This clonotype was counted many times. This rearrangement joins TRBV12-3 or TRBV12-4 to TRBJ1-1; the D is unclear. This CDR3 spans 13 amino acids. Trimming removed 3 bases from V and 1 base from J, with 6 bases in between. CDR3 nucleotides: TGTGCCAGCAGTTTCCAACAGAACACTGAAGCTTTCTTT. It is translated as CASSFQQNTEAFF.

The sample holds many counts of this clonotype. The genes are TRBV29-1 and TRBJ2-7; D is undetermined. The CDR3 covers 11 residues. Trimming took off 1 base at V and 4 bases at J, with 5 bases between the two ends. Germline CDR1 reads SQVTM; CDR2 reads ANQGSEA. The chain's CDR3 is CSVEVSYEQYF. The CDR3, as DNA: TGCAGCGTTGAAGTGAGTTACGAGCAGTACTTC.

The chain couples TRBV25-1 to TRBJ2-7, with TRBD2 matching 11 bases. With 8 bases clipped from V and 4 bases from J, the junction kept 10 bases outside the gene matches. CDR3 size: 15 residues. Germline CDR1 MGHDK, CDR2 SYGVNS. The CDR3 reads CASGPTSGSKYEQYF. DNA for the CDR3: TGTGCCAGCGGGCCTACTAGCGGGAGTAAGTACGAGCAGTACTTC.

A single count supports this clonotype. J is TRBJ1-2 and V is TRBV6-1; unclear D gene. This CDR3 is 14 amino acids long. V gave up 3 bases and J gave up 5 bases, with 13 bases separating them. Per the germline V gene, CDR1 is MNHNS and CDR2 is SASEGT. The CDR3 region has the DNA TGTGCCAGCAGTGAGTCGCCCAGGAGATATGGCTACACCTTC. Its translation: CASSESPRRYGYTF.

This clonotype was seen ten or more times. The chain combines TRBV12-3 or TRBV12-4 with TRBJ1-2, with TRBD1 as a possible D gene (5 bases). V was cut by 8 bases and J by 4 bases, with 8 bases left in between. The CDR3 is 11 residues long. The DNA of the CDR3 is TGTGCCAGCGGGACGTCCTATGGCTACACCTTC. Translated: CASGTSYGYTF.

Ten or more counts support this clonotype. This rearrangement joins TRBV7-2 to TRBJ1-5, with TRBD1 as a possible D gene (5 bases). Germline V gene data show CDR1 as SGHTA and CDR2 as FQGNSA. The CDR3 consists of 15 residues. Trimming left V 3 bases short and J 5 bases short, with 14 bases between. CDR3 coding DNA: TGTGCCAGCAGCTTTGGGGGGGGAAACGATCAGCCCCAGCATTTT. This codes for CASSFGGGNDQPQHF.